The 21 T cell receptor beta chains below were found in one sample sequenced in a study of CD8 T cells in ankylosing spondylitis. Study-level points and caveats: Several highly homologous variants made up a TCR beta motif that seemed to typify ankylosing spondylitis blood.

One entry per CDR3 protein results from TCRdb running MiXCR on the 5' RACE reads. The sample lists about 750,000 distinct CDR3 sequences, roughly 20% occurring once. These TCRs' antigens remain unknown. Sequencing was performed on blood, either unsorted or a sorted T cell fraction (not recorded which). These receptors all stem from a male donor with ankylosing spondylitis.

The V call is TRBV7-9, the J call TRBJ2-1; the D gene is possibly TRBD2 (6 bases). Per the germline V gene, CDR1 is SEHNR and CDR2 is FQNEAQ (reference sequence). V dropped 5 bases and J dropped 8 bases, with 19 bases sitting between them. CDR3 length: 15 amino acids. CDR3 sequence: CASSPQPTSSHEQFF. The DNA for the CDR3 is TGTGCCAGCAGCCCCCAACCCACTAGCTCGCATGAGCAGTTCTTC.

This clonotype was seen only a few times. The chain uses TRBV6-1 and TRBJ1-5; TRBD1 is a possible D gene (6 bases). V lost 4 bases, J lost 4 bases, and 14 bases lay in between. Germline V CDR1 and CDR2: MNHNS, SASEGT. The CDR3 loop spans 15 amino acids. The CDR3 DNA reads as TGTGCCAGCAGTGTAATTCCAGGGGTGAATCAGCCCCAGCATTTT. This sequence encodes CASSVIPGVNQPQHF.

The chain uses TRBV7-2 and TRBJ2-5, with 7 bases fitting TRBD2. CDR3 length: 17 residues. The trim removed 3 bases at V and 1 base at J, leaving 11 bases unmatched. Germline V lookup: CDR1 SGHTA, CDR2 FQGNSA. DNA for the CDR3: TGTGCCAGCAGCTTTGTGAGTTGGCGGGGGTCCCAAGAGACCCAGTACTTC. Its protein is CASSFVSWRGSQETQYF.

This clonotype occurred a few times. The genes are TRBV12-3 or TRBV12-4 and TRBJ1-4, with D perhaps matching TRBD1 (5 bases). Trimming shortened V by 5 bases and J by 8 bases, and 18 bases separated the two germline ends. This CDR3 is built from 15 residues. The DNA for the CDR3 is TGTGCCAGCAGTCCCCGGACATCTTGGGAGGAAAAACTGTTTTTT. It specifies CASSPRTSWEEKLFF.

This clonotype was found a few times. The rearrangement uses TRBV4-3 and TRBJ2-2, with D possibly TRBD2 on 6 matching bases. Trimming removed 0 bases from V and 5 bases from J, with 16 bases in between. This CDR3 has 17 residues. The germline V gene encodes CDR1 LGHNA and CDR2 YSLEER. The CDR3 DNA sequence: TGCGCCAGCAGCCAAGACTTGGAACTAGCTGTAACCGGGGAGCTGTTTTTT. It translates to CASSQDLELAVTGELFF.

This chain connects TRBV10-2 to TRBJ2-5; either TRBD1 or TRBD2 may supply D (5 bases each). The V end lost 6 bases, the J end lost 1 base, and 9 bases lay between the germline ends. The CDR3 contains 13 residues. Germline V gives CDR1 WSHSY, CDR2 SAAADI. The CDR3 protein is CASSGTRQETQYF. CDR3 DNA: TGCGCCAGCAGCGGGACCCGCCAAGAGACCCAGTACTTC.

This clonotype was counted a few times. CDR3 sequence: CSGLDRENTGELFF. CDR3 coding DNA: TGCAGCGGACTGGACAGGGAGAACACCGGGGAGCTGTTTTTT. The J gene is TRBJ2-2, the V gene TRBV29-1, with 8 bases identical to TRBD1. The CDR3 contains 14 residues. The trim removed 7 bases at V and 1 base at J, leaving 5 bases unmatched. Germline CDR1 reads SQVTM; CDR2 reads ANQGSEA.

This clonotype was observed at least ten times. The rearrangement uses TRBV7-9 and TRBJ1-5; unclear D gene. Trimming left V 2 bases short and J 13 bases short, with 15 bases between. CDR1 SEHNR and CDR2 FQNEAQ come from the germline V gene (reference sequence). This CDR3 has 13 residues. This chain's CDR3 is CASSLQFGDPQHF. CDR3 DNA: TGTGCCAGCAGCTTACAATTCGGGGATCCGCAGCATTTT.

The chain employs TRBV20-1 and TRBJ1-1; TRBD1 agrees at 8 bases. The CDR3 totals 16 residues. CDR1 is DFQATT, CDR2 SNEGSKA, per germline (reference sequence). The ends lost 3 bases at V and 4 bases at J; junction bases unmatched: 13. In DNA, the CDR3 is TGCAGTGCTAGGAAGCCCGACCAGGGGGCGGTCACTGAAGCTTTCTTT. Residues: CSARKPDQGAVTEAFF.

This clonotype was detected only a few times. This chain uses TRBV7-2 with TRBJ2-3, with 12 positions matching TRBD2. Germline CDR1 SGHTA, CDR2 FQGNSA. The trim removed 2 bases at V and 4 bases at J, leaving 4 bases unmatched. This CDR3 comprises 16 residues. CDR3 in DNA: TGTGCCAGCAGCTTATCGACTAGCGGGAGTGCAGATACGCAGTATTTT. Encoded protein: CASSLSTSGSADTQYF.

V is TRBV11-2 and J is TRBJ2-2, with 7 bases aligning to TRBD1. The germline gives CDR1 SGHAT, CDR2 FQNNGV. This CDR3 contains 14 residues. With V trimmed by 4 bases and J by 8 bases, 7 bases remained unmatched. The CDR3 DNA reads TGTGCCAGCAGCTCTGACAGGGCGTGGGGGGAGCTGTTTTTT. It encodes CASSSDRAWGELFF.

This clonotype was picked up a small number of times. J is TRBJ2-7 and V is TRBV16; D not resolved. V was clipped by 2 bases and J by 2 bases, with 19 bases between them. The CDR3 has 17 amino acids. Germline CDR1 is KGHSY and CDR2 is FQNENV. This CDR3 reads CASSQMSSVDGPYEQYF. The CDR3 coding sequence is TGTGCCAGCAGCCAAATGTCCTCTGTGGACGGCCCCTACGAGCAGTACTTC.

This clonotype was detected a few times. This rearrangement joins TRBV2 to TRBJ2-1; 9 bases align to TRBD1. The length of the CDR3 is 15 residues. The V gene's germline CDR1 is SNHLY and CDR2 FYNNEI. V lost 4 bases and J lost 2; bases outside the gene matches: 3. This CDR3 reads CASSVDRGTYNEQFF. The CDR3 nucleotides read TGTGCCAGCAGTGTAGACAGGGGGACCTACAATGAGCAGTTCTTC.

Only a few counts were recorded for this clonotype. V and J are TRBV20-1 and TRBJ2-7, with D tentatively TRBD1 (7 bases). Per germline, CDR1 DFQATT and CDR2 SNEGSKA (reference sequence). The CDR3 is 15 residues long. V was trimmed by 0 bases and J by 7 bases, leaving 19 bases between them. CDR3 amino acids: CSARDGAGGRSEQYF. As DNA, the CDR3 is TGCAGTGCTAGAGATGGGGCAGGGGGGAGGTCGGAGCAGTACTTC.

This clonotype showed up many times. The J gene is TRBJ2-2, the V gene TRBV6-5, with 9 bases identical to TRBD1. This CDR3 is 14 amino acids long. Trimming cost V 4 bases and J 6 bases; bases outside gene matches: 3. CDR1 and CDR2 (germline): MNHEY, SVGAGI. As DNA, the CDR3 is TGTGCCAGCAGTTTCCGGACAGGGGCCGGGGAGCTGTTTTTT. Translated, it gives CASSFRTGAGELFF.

The chain combines TRBV12-3 or TRBV12-4 with TRBJ1-2; 7 bases line up with TRBD1. V shed 10 bases, J shed 4 bases, and the junction held 12 bases outside the gene matches. The CDR3 length is 14 residues. The CDR3 here is CAILGGQSLYGYTF. The CDR3 bases are TGTGCCATCTTAGGGGGACAGAGTCTCTATGGCTACACCTTC.

There are a few counts of this clonotype. The genes are TRBV5-1 and TRBJ2-1; the match to TRBD2 covers 12 bases. The germline gives CDR1 SGHRS, CDR2 YFSETQ. The CDR3 contains 18 residues. With V trimmed by 4 bases and J by 2 bases, 10 bases remained unmatched. The CDR3, as DNA: TGCGCCAGCAGCCTCCCGACTAGCGGGGGCCCAACCTACAATGAGCAGTTCTTC. The encoded protein is CASSLPTSGGPTYNEQFF. Variable domain in full (rest from reference TRBV5-1 and TRBJ2-1): KAGVTQTPRYLIKTRGQQVTLSCSPISGHRSVSWYQQTPGQGLQFLFEYFSETQRNKGNFPGRFSGRQFSNSRSEMNVSTLELGDSALYLCASSLPTSGGPTYNEQFFGPGTRLTVL.

The V and J genes are TRBV4-3 and TRBJ1-5; no clear D. Between the trimmed V and J ends, which lost 0 bases and 6 bases, there was a span of 12 bases. The germline V gene encodes CDR1 LGHNA and CDR2 YSLEER. The CDR3 runs to 15 residues. CDR3 sequence (DNA): TGCGCCAGCAGCCAAGATTCCCGTTTAGGTCAGCCCCAGCATTTT. Amino acids: CASSQDSRLGQPQHF.

The chain combines TRBV4-2 with TRBJ2-5; TRBD2 matches at 10 bases. This CDR3 comprises 18 residues. V lost 0 bases to trimming and J lost 3 bases; unmatched junction nucleotides: 10. Looked up from germline, CDR1 is LGHNA and CDR2 is YNFKEQ. This chain's CDR3 is CASSQDLAGDRAKETQYF. The CDR3 nucleotides read TGTGCCAGCAGCCAAGATCTAGCGGGGGATCGAGCTAAAGAGACCCAGTACTTC.

V usage is TRBV12-3 or TRBV12-4 and J usage is TRBJ1-2; D unresolved. CDR3 length: 13 residues. V was trimmed by 5 bases and J by 2 bases, leaving 9 bases between them. The CDR3: CASSRRENYGYTF. The DNA of the CDR3 is TGTGCCAGCAGTCGACGGGAGAACTATGGCTACACCTTC.

The chain couples TRBV7-3 to TRBJ2-7, with 10 bases fitting TRBD2. This CDR3 is 15 amino acids long. Germline-derived CDR1 and CDR2 are SGHTA and FQGTGA. J gave up 3 bases and V 3 bases, and 5 bases lay outside the gene matches. CDR3 in DNA: TGTGCCAGCAGCTTGGAACTAGCGGGGAACTACGAGCAGTACTTC. Translated, it gives CASSLELAGNYEQYF.